This T cell receptor beta chain was sequenced during a study of naive and memory T cell subsets. Study-level results: In CD4 and CD8 cells, diversity dropped from naive through EMRA. A few larger clonotypes appeared in naive repertoires, especially CD8, possibly memory cells re-expressing CD45RA.

Two oligonucleotides, mixed equimolar, formed the beta constant-region primer covering TRBC1 and TRBC2. The ligated cDNA underwent four PCR rounds using SP2 and nested alpha and beta constant-region primers. TCRdb reprocessed the UMI-ligation and nested PCR reads via MiXCR and lists one record per CDR3 protein. The repertoire has approximately 140,000 distinct CDR3 sequences, 22% of them found once; the top ten carry 0.095% to 0.12%. Regarding this clonotype: Its antigen is not identified.

The CDR3 has 13 amino acids. Germline values: CDR1 SGHVS, CDR2 FQNEAQ. Trimming shortened V by 5 bases and J by 5 bases, and 9 bases separated the two germline ends. The sequenced sample consisted of naive CD4+ T cells from blood. The genes are TRBV7-8 and TRBJ1-4, with no clear D. This receptor was identified in a human donor in good health. CDR3 nucleotide sequence: TGTGCCAGCAGCCCGGGAGCCAATGAAAAACTGTTTTTT. It specifies CASSPGANEKLFF. The entire variable domain, with the rest obtained from reference TRBV7-8 and TRBJ1-4, is as follows: GAGVSQSPRYKVAKRGQDVALRCDPISGHVSLFWYQQALGQGPEFLTYFQNEAQLDKSGLPSDRFFAERPEGSVSTLKIQRTQQEDSAVYLCASSPGANEKLFFGSGTQLSVL.